Shown below are 31 T cell receptor beta chains from a single sample sequenced in a study of blood T cell repertoires in COVID-19. Repertoires were generated with immunoSEQ multiplex PCR, while TCRdb's copy carries only in-frame clones and drops some. Counted here are 390,000 or so clones, just under 90% occurring once; the ten biggest clones make up roughly 10%. The source material was PBMCs or T cells enriched from blood (not recorded which). The receptor set was obtained from a woman in her forties or fifties who had recovered from COVID-19.

This chain joins TRBV30 and TRBJ1-5; 10 positions match TRBD1. This CDR3 has 17 residues. V shed 3 bases and J 6 bases; nucleotides not matched to a gene: 14. The germline V gene has CDR1 GTSNPN and CDR2 SVGIG (reference sequence). CDR3 loop: CAWSPLRLTGGRQPQHF. The DNA for the CDR3 is TGTGCCTGGAGCCCCCTGAGACTGACAGGGGGCCGTCAGCCCCAGCATTTT.

J is TRBJ1-2 and V is TRBV7-2; D ambiguous. The germline CDR1 and CDR2 sequences are SGHTA and FQGNSA. Deletions cut 5 bases from V and 2 bases from J, with 12 bases between. CDR3 size: 14 residues. CDR3 sequence (DNA): TGTGCCAGCAGCCAGACCGTCGGGAACTATGGCTACACCTTC. Its translation: CASSQTVGNYGYTF. Full variable domain (remainder filled in from reference TRBV7-2 and TRBJ1-2): GAGVSQSPSNKVTEKGKDVELRCDPISGHTALYWYRQSLGQGLEFLIYFQGNSAPDKSGLPSDRFSAERTGGSVSTLTIQRTQQEDSAVYLCASSQTVGNYGYTFGSGTRLTVV.

The V and J genes are TRBV5-1 and TRBJ2-7, with D hard to call. Germline V CDR1 and CDR2: SGHRS, YFSETQ. V lost 3 bases, J lost 1 base, and 11 bases lay in between. CDR3 length: 14 amino acids. The CDR3 DNA is TGCGCCAGCAGCTCACAAACAAGTTCCTACGAGCAGTACTTC. Residues: CASSSQTSSYEQYF.

This clone has just one count. This rearrangement joins TRBV3-1 (or the pseudogene TRBV3-2) to TRBJ1-3; perhaps TRBD1 as D (6 bases). Per the germline V gene, CDR1 is LGHDT and CDR2 is YNNKEL (reference sequence). V was pared by 5 bases and J by 3 bases, with 17 bases between. This CDR3 spans 16 amino acids. In nucleotides, the CDR3 is TGTGCCAGCAGCTCCTCGGGGGGCCTGTTTGGAAACACCATATATTTT. The encoded protein is CASSSSGGLFGNTIYF.

This clone was seen a single time. The chain is built from TRBV24-1 and TRBJ1-1; 7 bases are shared with TRBD1. Germline CDR1 reads KGHDR; CDR2 reads SFDVKD. This CDR3 contains 14 residues. Unmatched junction bases numbered 8, after V lost 4 bases and J lost 7 bases. In DNA form, the CDR3 reads TGTGCCACCAGTGACAGCACAGGGGATGGTGAAGCTTTCTTT. It translates to CATSDSTGDGEAFF.

The chain recombines TRBV11-1 with TRBJ1-6; D is unclear. This CDR3 region has 13 residues. Trimming left V 8 bases short and J 10 bases short, with 15 bases between. In germline, CDR1 is SGHAT, CDR2 FQDESV (reference sequence). CDR3 in amino acids: CASSGVMGSPLHF. The CDR3 DNA sequence: TGTGCCAGCTCGGGAGTAATGGGATCACCCCTCCACTTT.

V usage is TRBV30 and J usage is TRBJ2-3, with TRBD1 matching over 7 bases. CDR3 length equals 14 residues. Germline loops: CDR1 GTSNPN, CDR2 SVGIG (reference sequence). J lost 2 bases, V lost 1 base, and 3 bases had no gene match. This CDR3 is CAWSDRGHTDTQYF. CDR3 in DNA: TGTGCCTGGAGTGACAGGGGACACACAGATACGCAGTATTTT.

The rearrangement links TRBV3-1 (or the pseudogene TRBV3-2) to TRBJ1-1; D is possibly TRBD1 (6 bases). Per germline, CDR1 LGHDT and CDR2 YNNKEL (reference sequence). Trimming removed 3 bases from V and 0 bases from J, with 8 bases in between. The CDR3 sequence is 14 residues long. CDR3 loop: CASSHHRVNTEAFF. In DNA form, the CDR3 reads TGTGCCAGCAGCCATCACAGGGTGAACACTGAAGCTTTCTTT.

The chain links TRBV6-4 to TRBJ1-5, with a weak D call TRBD1 (5 bases). This CDR3 has 14 residues. Germline-derived CDR1 and CDR2 are MRHNA and SNTAGT. V lost 4 bases, J lost 2 bases, and 9 bases lay in between. DNA of the CDR3: TGTGCCAGCAGTGTGGGAGGGGGCAATCAGCCCCAGCATTTT. It yields the protein CASSVGGGNQPQHF.

The J gene is TRBJ1-1, the V gene TRBV19, with TRBD1 identical over 7 bases. With V trimmed by 8 bases and J by 0 bases, 6 bases remained unmatched. CDR1 is LNHDA and CDR2 is SQIVND in the germline V gene (reference sequence). This CDR3 comprises 14 residues. The CDR3 coding sequence is TGTGCCAGTGGGGACAGCCAAATGAACACTGAAGCTTTCTTT. Amino acids: CASGDSQMNTEAFF. The full variable domain, with the rest looked up from reference TRBV19 and TRBJ1-1, is DGGITQSPKYLFRKEGQNVTLSCEQNLNHDAMYWYRQDPGQGLRLIYYSQIVNDFQKGDIAEGYSVSREKKESFPLTVTSAQKNPTAFYLCASGDSQMNTEAFFGQGTRLTVV.

The V call is TRBV6-5, the J call TRBJ1-4, with 8 bases matching TRBD1. Germline assignment: CDR1 MNHEY and CDR2 SVGAGI. This CDR3 is 14 amino acids long. V lost 5 bases, J lost 7 bases, and 6 bases stayed unmatched. This CDR3 reads CASSSGQGPEKLFF. The DNA of the CDR3 is TGTGCCAGCAGTAGCGGACAGGGACCTGAAAAACTGTTTTTT.

The rearrangement links TRBV5-1 to TRBJ1-3; TRBD1 is a possible D gene (6 bases). The ends were cut back, 4 bases at V and 1 base at J, with 9 bases in the middle. The germline gives CDR1 SGHRS, CDR2 YFSETQ. The CDR3 totals 14 residues. The CDR3 is CASSPGQSGNTIYF. The CDR3 DNA reads TGCGCCAGCAGCCCCGGACAGTCTGGAAACACCATATATTTT.

This chain links TRBV2 with TRBJ2-3; TRBD2 might be the D (5 bases). The CDR3 is made up of 14 amino acids. The V and J ends lost 2 bases and 5 bases respectively, with 11 bases between them. From germline, CDR1 is SNHLY and CDR2 FYNNEI. CDR3 sequence: CASSEIAGQDTQYF. The CDR3 DNA sequence: TGTGCCAGCAGTGAAATTGCGGGTCAAGATACGCAGTATTTT.

This clone appeared once. V is TRBV9 and J is TRBJ1-1; no clear D gene. The ends were cut back, 0 bases at V and 1 base at J, with 10 bases in the middle. The CDR3 sequence is 15 residues long. The germline V gene encodes CDR1 SGDLS and CDR2 YYNGEE. The chain's CDR3 is CASSVGAMANTEAFF. In nucleotides, the CDR3 is TGTGCCAGCAGCGTAGGTGCCATGGCGAACACTGAAGCTTTCTTT.

This chain uses TRBV19 with TRBJ2-7, with TRBD1 identical over 9 bases. V shed 2 bases, J shed 9 bases, and the junction held 5 bases outside the gene matches. Germline V gene lookup returns CDR1 LNHDA and CDR2 SQIVND (reference sequence). CDR3 size: 13 residues. CDR3: CASSITGGAAQYF. In nucleotides, the CDR3 is TGTGCCAGTAGTATAACAGGGGGCGCGGCGCAGTACTTC.

The rearrangement uses TRBV5-6 and TRBJ1-3; no firm D call. This CDR3 region has 15 residues. Trimming removed 0 bases from V and 0 bases from J, with 7 bases in between. The germline V gene has CDR1 SGHDT and CDR2 YYEEEE. The CDR3 spells CASSLDPSSGNTIYF. The DNA for the CDR3 is TGTGCCAGCAGCTTGGATCCGAGCTCTGGAAACACCATATATTTT. Supplemented by reference TRBV5-6 and TRBJ1-3, the full variable domain reads DAGVTQSPTHLIKTRGQQVTLRCSPKSGHDTVSWYQQALGQGPQFIFQYYEEEERQRGNFPDRFSGHQFPNYSSELNVNALLLGDSALYLCASSLDPSSGNTIYFGEGSWLTVV.

The rearrangement joins TRBV6-1 to TRBJ2-1; TRBD2 agrees at 7 bases. From germline, CDR1 is MNHNS and CDR2 SASEGT. The CDR3 is 19 amino acids. V gave up 3 bases and J gave up 2 bases; unmatched junction bases: 16. The CDR3 loop is CASSEDRLPSGPTYNEQFF. CDR3 bases: TGTGCCAGCAGTGAGGATCGACTGCCTAGCGGACCGACCTACAATGAGCAGTTCTTC.

The V gene is TRBV6-5, the J gene TRBJ1-6, with a tentative D call TRBD1 (5 bases). With 7 bases removed from V and 7 bases from J, the gap between germline ends came to 11 bases. CDR3 length: 13 amino acids. Germline values: CDR1 MNHEY, CDR2 SVGAGI. The CDR3, as DNA: TGTGCCAGCAAGGGGCCTAAAAATTCACCCCTCCACTTT. Encoded protein: CASKGPKNSPLHF.

The chain links TRBV19 to TRBJ1-5; D gene uncertain. Germline loops: CDR1 LNHDA, CDR2 SQIVND (reference sequence). This CDR3 is built from 17 residues. V was shortened by 3 bases and J by 0 bases, with 15 bases between the two germline ends. This CDR3 is CASSIRRSDYSNQPQHF. The CDR3, as DNA: TGTGCCAGTAGTATTAGGCGGTCGGATTATAGCAATCAGCCCCAGCATTTT.

Details on this clone: Additional DNA sequences in this sample encode the identical CDR3. The chain links TRBV9 to TRBJ2-3; 8 positions match TRBD2. This CDR3 contains 15 residues. J was trimmed by 4 bases and V by 0 bases; bases with no gene match: 4. CDR1 is SGDLS and CDR2 is YYNGEE in the germline V gene. The CDR3 coding sequence is TGTGCCAGCAGCGTAGTCGGGGGGGCCCCAGATACGCAGTATTTT. Translating it yields CASSVVGGAPDTQYF.

The V and J genes are TRBV3-1 (or the pseudogene TRBV3-2) and TRBJ2-1; maybe TRBD1 (5 bases). V was shortened by 6 bases and J by 6 bases, with 12 bases between the two germline ends. The germline V gene has CDR1 LGHDT and CDR2 YNNKEL (reference sequence). The CDR3 is 13 amino acids. This CDR3 reads CASRKTEANEQFF. The DNA of the CDR3 is TGTGCCAGCAGGAAGACAGAGGCCAATGAGCAGTTCTTC.

This clone was detected only a few times. V is TRBV5-1 and J is TRBJ2-1; D perhaps matches TRBD2 (6 bases). The ends were cut back, 0 bases at V and 0 bases at J, with 10 bases in the middle. The length of the CDR3 is 16 residues. Germline V gives CDR1 SGHRS, CDR2 YFSETQ. In DNA, the CDR3 is TGCGCCAGCAGCTTGGCGGGGGATTTCTCCTACAATGAGCAGTTCTTC. It specifies CASSLAGDFSYNEQFF.

V gene TRBV5-6 combines with J gene TRBJ2-7; TRBD1 matches at 7 bases. Germline V gene lookup returns CDR1 SGHDT and CDR2 YYEEEE. This CDR3 region has 14 residues. After removal of 0 bases from V and 5 bases from J, the junction contained 5 bases not matched to a gene. The CDR3 nucleotides read TGTGCCAGCAGCTTGGGGCAGGGGGTACACGAGCAGTACTTC. It codes for CASSLGQGVHEQYF.

The genes are TRBV19 and TRBJ1-1; a possible D gene is TRBD1 (5 bases). Germline V gene sequence: CDR1 LNHDA, CDR2 SQIVND (reference sequence). The CDR3 has 13 amino acids. V was shortened by 9 bases and J by 10 bases, with 21 bases between the two germline ends. CDR3 nucleotide sequence: TGTGCCAGCACTTCCCGGGGGAAATCGGCAGCTTTCTTT. This encodes CASTSRGKSAAFF.

The V gene is TRBV9, the J gene TRBJ1-4, with 9 bases identical to TRBD1. V gave up 4 bases and J gave up 7 bases; unmatched junction bases: 5. Germline lookup yields CDR1 SGDLS and CDR2 YYNGEE. CDR3 length equals 14 residues. CDR3 DNA sequence: TGTGCCAGCAGCCCCGGACAGGGGAGTGAAAAACTGTTTTTT. As protein: CASSPGQGSEKLFF.

The J gene is TRBJ2-3, the V gene TRBV5-8, with D possibly matching TRBD1 (5 bases). This CDR3 is built from 14 residues. Trimming removed 3 bases at V and 2 bases at J, with 10 bases between. Germline V gives CDR1 SGHTS, CDR2 YDEGEE. The CDR3 here is CASSSRQTTDTQYF. The CDR3 DNA sequence: TGTGCCAGCAGCTCCCGACAGACCACAGATACGCAGTATTTT.

The V gene is TRBV27, the J gene TRBJ2-7, with TRBD2 identical over 14 bases. J gave up 0 bases and V 8 bases, and 3 bases lay outside the gene matches. CDR3 length: 15 residues. Germline V gene sequence: CDR1 MNHEY, CDR2 SMNVEV (reference sequence). The CDR3, as DNA: TGTGCCAGCGGGACTAGCGGGGGACACTCCTACGAGCAGTACTTC. Protein sequence: CASGTSGGHSYEQYF.

The chain carries TRBV25-1 and TRBJ2-5, with D possibly being TRBD2 (5 bases). The CDR3 runs to 13 residues. Germline loops: CDR1 MGHDK, CDR2 SYGVNS. Trimming removed 4 bases at V and 6 bases at J, with 12 bases between. CDR3 region: CASSGPGVKTQYF. The CDR3 bases are TGTGCCAGCAGTGGCCCCGGGGTAAAGACCCAGTACTTC.

The CDR3 DNA is TGTGCCAGCAGCTCATGGACCGCCGCGGGCACTGAAGCTTTCTTT. Translating it yields CASSSWTAAGTEAFF. V and J are TRBV14 and TRBJ1-1; no definite D call. V dropped 5 bases and J dropped 4 bases, with 17 bases sitting between them. Germline CDR1 and CDR2: SGHDN and FVKESK. The CDR3 runs to 15 residues.

This clone appeared a single time. This rearrangement joins TRBV29-1 to TRBJ1-2; D not resolved. The germline CDR1 and CDR2 sequences are SQVTM and ANQGSEA. V lost 5 bases, J lost 7 bases, and 14 bases lay in between. The CDR3 is 12 amino acids. The CDR3 protein is CSVLDTSPGYTF. The CDR3 region has the DNA TGCAGCGTTTTAGATACTTCCCCTGGCTACACCTTC.

V and J are TRBV15 and TRBJ2-1, with 10 bases matching TRBD2. The CDR3 spans 16 residues. J gave up 6 bases and V 1 base, and 6 bases lay outside the gene matches. The germline V gene encodes CDR1 LNHNV and CDR2 YYDKDF (reference sequence). CDR3 loop: CATSRAAGGQANEQFF. The DNA for the CDR3 is TGTGCCACCAGCAGAGCAGCGGGGGGGCAGGCCAATGAGCAGTTCTTC.